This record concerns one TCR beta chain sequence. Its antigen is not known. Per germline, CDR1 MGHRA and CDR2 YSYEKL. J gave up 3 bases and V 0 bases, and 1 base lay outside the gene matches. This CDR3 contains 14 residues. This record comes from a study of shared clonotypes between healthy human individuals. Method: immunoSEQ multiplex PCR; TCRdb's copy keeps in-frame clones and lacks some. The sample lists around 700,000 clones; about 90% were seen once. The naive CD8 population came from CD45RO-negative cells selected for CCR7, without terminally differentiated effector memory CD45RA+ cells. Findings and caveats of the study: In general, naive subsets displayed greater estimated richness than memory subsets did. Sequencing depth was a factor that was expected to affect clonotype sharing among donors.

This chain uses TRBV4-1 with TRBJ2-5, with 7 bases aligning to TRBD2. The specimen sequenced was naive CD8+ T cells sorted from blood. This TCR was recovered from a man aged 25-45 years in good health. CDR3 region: CASSQDTSEETQYF. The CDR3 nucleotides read TGCGCCAGCAGCCAAGACACTAGCGAAGAGACCCAGTACTTC.